This TCR beta chain was recovered during a study of CD8+CD57+ T cells in acquired aplastic anemia. For the study at large: Sorted CD4+ and CD8+ cells yielded roughly 3.1 ug of DNA on average.

This CDR3 has 15 amino acids. The germline CDR1 and CDR2 sequences are SGHRS and YFSETQ. V lost 4 bases and J lost 3, with 17 bases in between. Both TCR beta VDJ combination and CDR3 sequence profiling were carried out. Genomic DNA was the template for this profiling. In TCRdb, the reads were re-called with MiXCR into one record per CDR3 protein. The sample holds about 120,000 distinct CDR3 sequences, 55% to 70% seen once. For sequencing, patients were chosen who had shown expansion of CD8+CD57+ cells by flow cytometry. The chain employs TRBV5-1 and TRBJ2-7; weak D call: TRBD2 (5 bases). The sequence came from a human donor with aplastic anemia. The sample was sorted CD4+, CD8+, or CD8+CD57+ T cells (not recorded which) from PBMCs. The CDR3 DNA reads TGCGCCAGCAGCCCCCAACCCCCCGGGGTCTACGAGCAGTACTTC. Translating gives CASSPQPPGVYEQYF.